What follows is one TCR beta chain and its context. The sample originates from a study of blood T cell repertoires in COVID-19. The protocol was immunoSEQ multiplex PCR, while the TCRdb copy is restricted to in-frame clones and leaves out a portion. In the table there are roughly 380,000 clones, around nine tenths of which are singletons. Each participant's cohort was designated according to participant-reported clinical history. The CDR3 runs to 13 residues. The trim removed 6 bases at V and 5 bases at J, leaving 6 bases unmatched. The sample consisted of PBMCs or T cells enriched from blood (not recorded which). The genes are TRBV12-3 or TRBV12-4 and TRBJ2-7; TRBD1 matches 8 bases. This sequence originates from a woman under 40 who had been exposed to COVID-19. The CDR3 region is CASRPDRDHEQYF. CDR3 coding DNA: TGTGCCAGCAGACCGGACAGGGACCACGAGCAGTACTTC.